This paragraph covers one TCR beta chain sequence. The method was immunoSEQ multiplex PCR; TCRdb's version includes in-frame clones alone and lacks a portion of them. The sample shows tens of thousands of clones, about 80% of them seen only once. The germline gives CDR1 SGHTA, CDR2 FQGTGA. Losses at the gene ends were 0 bases for V and 1 base for J; bases not matched to a gene: 5. This CDR3 region has 16 residues. The entry originates in a study of radiation and T cells in renal cell carcinoma. Described time point: blood 2 weeks post-SBRT. The treatment here: 15 Gy SBRT to primary tumor, nephrectomy 4 weeks later.

The genes are TRBV7-3 and TRBJ2-5, with 7 bases identical to TRBD1. This sequence originates from a woman aged 70-85 years with renal cell carcinoma. Sequenced here: blood, sampled from a patient whose treatment included radiotherapy and nephrectomy. CDR3 nucleotide sequence: TGTGCCAGCAGCTTAACCGGGACAGTCTCCCAAGAGACCCAGTACTTC. Its protein product is CASSLTGTVSQETQYF.